A single sample gave rise to the 14 T cell receptor beta chains below, sequenced in a study of vaccination effects on CD4 cells after COVID-19 (dated by TCRdb to between 2022 and 2023). The antigens these receptors bind are not known. In the ViraFEST assay, PBMC were stimulated with viral peptide pools, and antigen-specific CD4+ T cell clonotypes were then identified by expansion using TCR sequencing. After around 11 days of culture, CD4+ T cells were isolated with the EasySep CD4+ T cell isolation kit. Participants received two doses of either the BNT162b2 or the mRNA-1273 mRNA SARS-CoV-2 vaccine. The library relied on the immunoSEQ multiplex PCR assay. TCRdb mirrors the immuneACCESS table, restricted to in-frame sequences. Some clones are absent from its copies; in checked studies, under half trace to an unresolved V gene, and the reason for the others is unknown. The sample table shows over 25,000 clones, and over 60% are seen once. The ten top clones hold about 6% of the sample.

The sequencing used CD4+ T cells from PBMCs cultured with SARS-CoV-2 spike peptides, collected after COVID-19 vaccination. The cell subset or site label, as the study defines it: SARS-CoV-2 spike overlapping peptide pool stimulation. These TCRs come from a human donor who received a COVID-19 vaccine. Some clones in this sample may be carry-over from other donors' samples.

The J gene is TRBJ1-2, the V gene TRBV6-2 or TRBV6-3; D not resolved. The CDR3 has 14 residues. Between the trimmed V and J ends, which lost 0 bases and 8 bases, there was a span of 13 bases. The germline V gene has CDR1 MNHEY and CDR2 SVGEGT. The CDR3 reads CASSYSTVELGYTF. CDR3 coding DNA: TGTGCCAGCAGTTACTCGACCGTGGAGCTGGGCTACACCTTC.

In its sample, this clone was seen a few times. V is TRBV4-3 and J is TRBJ1-2, with D tentatively TRBD1 (5 bases). The V gene's germline CDR1 is LGHNA and CDR2 YSLEER. V was cut by 3 bases and J by 0 bases, with 20 bases left in between. The CDR3 runs to 18 residues. CDR3 sequence: CASSQVERMTASNYGYTF. The CDR3 nucleotides are TGCGCCAGCAGCCAGGTGGAAAGGATGACAGCCTCTAACTATGGCTACACCTTC.

The rearrangement links TRBV4-2 to TRBJ2-3, with D perhaps matching TRBD1 (6 bases). Per the germline V gene, CDR1 is LGHNA and CDR2 is YNFKEQ. The CDR3 has 14 residues. V shed 4 bases and J shed 6 bases, with 14 bases lying between them. Written as DNA, the CDR3 is TGTGCCAGCAGCCCGAGAGGGGGATTTGATACGCAGTATTTT. Protein sequence: CASSPRGGFDTQYF.

The V call is TRBV19, the J call TRBJ2-3; the match to TRBD2 covers 8 bases. Germline values: CDR1 LNHDA, CDR2 SQIVND (reference sequence). There are 15 residues in the CDR3. Trimming at V came to 4 bases and at J to 3 bases, leaving 6 bases not matched to a gene. This CDR3 reads CASSTRSGVTDTQYF. The CDR3 region has the DNA TGTGCCAGTAGTACCCGTAGCGGGGTAACAGATACGCAGTATTTT.

V usage is TRBV6-6 and J usage is TRBJ1-4, with 8 bases matching TRBD1. Germline assignment: CDR1 MNHNY and CDR2 SVGAGI (reference sequence). Trimming cost V 5 bases and J 8 bases; bases outside gene matches: 10. This CDR3 is built from 15 residues. CDR3 protein: CASSDRGPYGEKLFF. The DNA of the CDR3 is TGTGCCAGCAGTGACAGGGGCCCGTATGGGGAAAAACTGTTTTTT.

This clone was counted only a few times. The chain is built from TRBV11-2 and TRBJ2-5; tentatively, D is TRBD1 or TRBD2 (6 bases each). V was trimmed by 3 bases and J by 0 bases, leaving 11 bases between them. The CDR3 loop spans 15 amino acids. CDR1 SGHAT and CDR2 FQNNGV come from the germline V gene. CDR3 protein: CASSLRGVYQETQYF. The CDR3 nucleotides read TGTGCCAGCAGCTTGAGGGGGGTGTACCAAGAGACCCAGTACTTC.

This sequence joins TRBV5-1 and TRBJ2-1; weak D call: TRBD1 (6 bases). Germline-derived CDR1 and CDR2 are SGHRS and YFSETQ. This CDR3 region has 14 residues. V was cut by 4 bases and J by 9 bases, with 17 bases left in between. The CDR3 protein is CASSQRDTVGEQFF. In nucleotides, the CDR3 is TGCGCCAGCAGCCAGAGGGACACCGTGGGTGAGCAGTTCTTC.

The table lists this clone with a count of one. The chain uses TRBV20-1 and TRBJ2-5; TRBD1 matches 7 bases. The CDR3 has 11 amino acids. Germline V gene data show CDR1 as DFQATT and CDR2 as SNEGSKA (reference sequence). The V and J ends lost 6 bases and 5 bases, in that order; junction bases with no gene match: 3. The CDR3 DNA follows: TGCAGTGCCAGGGGGATCGAGACCCAGTACTTC. It is translated as CSARGIETQYF.

V is TRBV24-1 and J is TRBJ2-3; D remains ambiguous. V gave up 3 bases and J gave up 2 bases, with 11 bases separating them. Germline V gene data show CDR1 as KGHDR and CDR2 as SFDVKD. This CDR3 is 15 amino acids long. The chain's CDR3 is CATSDIAEFTDTQYF. In DNA form, the CDR3 reads TGTGCCACCAGTGATATAGCAGAGTTCACAGATACGCAGTATTTT.

This chain connects TRBV3-1 (or the pseudogene TRBV3-2) to TRBJ2-3; D unclear. This CDR3 contains 12 residues. Germline CDR1 reads LGHDT; CDR2 reads YNNKEL (reference sequence). Deletions cut 2 bases from V and 4 bases from J, with 4 bases between. CDR3 in DNA: TGTGCCAGCAGCCAACGGGCAGATACGCAGTATTTT. This codes for CASSQRADTQYF.

The CDR3 here is CASSLWVTGELFF. For the CDR3, the DNA is TGTGCCAGCAGCTTATGGGTCACCGGGGAGCTGTTTTTT. V usage is TRBV7-8 and J usage is TRBJ2-2; D is unclear. Germline-derived CDR1 and CDR2 are SGHVS and FQNEAQ. V was trimmed by 2 bases and J by 4 bases, leaving 5 bases between them. CDR3 length equals 13 residues.

V is TRBV5-4 and J is TRBJ2-7, with a weak D call TRBD1 (5 bases). There are 15 residues in the CDR3. Looked up from germline, CDR1 is SGHNT and CDR2 is YYREEE (reference sequence). V was shortened by 1 base and J by 3 bases, with 14 bases between the two germline ends. The CDR3 nucleotides read TGTGCCAGCAGCTTGTTTGGCAGGGATAGCTACGAGCAGTACGTC. Translation gives CASSLFGRDSYEQYV.

The chain joins TRBV3-1 (or the pseudogene TRBV3-2) to TRBJ1-1; TRBD1 matches 7 bases. V shed 4 bases and J 1 base; nucleotides not matched to a gene: 3. The CDR3 extends over 14 amino acids. CDR1 is LGHDT and CDR2 is YNNKEL in the germline V gene (reference sequence). The CDR3 bases are TGTGCCAGCAGCCCGGGACAGAGGAACACTGAAGCTTTCTTT. This encodes CASSPGQRNTEAFF.

In its sample, this clone was seen a few times. The V call is TRBV10-3, the J call TRBJ2-1, with 8 positions matching TRBD1. The CDR3 sequence is 16 residues long. Germline values: CDR1 ENHRY, CDR2 SYGVKD. Unmatched junction bases numbered 11, after V lost 6 bases and J lost 4 bases. This chain's CDR3 is CAISPLTGDFYNEQFF. As DNA, the CDR3 is TGTGCCATCAGCCCTCTGACAGGGGACTTTTACAATGAGCAGTTCTTC.